This entry lists 20 T cell receptor beta chains sequenced from one sample in a study of Ad26.COV2.S vaccination and SARS-CoV-2 variants (dated by TCRdb to the early 2020s). According to the study, the label for this sample's treatment or condition signals: roughly 20 received Ad26.COV2.S at low or high dose, single or two shots; about 5 received placebo; per-sample allocation not given. For vaccine and placebo recipients, repertoires were sequenced using samples collected on day 63 after the first injection. Libraries were built with the immunoSEQ multiplex PCR assay. Held by TCRdb, this immuneACCESS table contains in-frame sequences only and omits some clones. Under half of the omission traces to an unresolved V gene where checked; the cause of the rest is unknown. The sample profile shows a few hundred thousand clones; over 80% of them were found once. Roughly 1.7% of the sample rests with the top ten.

The sample was peripheral blood, taken in a trial of Ad26.COV2.S vaccine versus placebo. All receptors come from a person between 18 and 60 years old who received the Ad26.COV2.S COVID-19 vaccine or a placebo.

CDR3 DNA sequence: TGTGCCAGCAGCGGCCGCCAGACAGGGCCCAAAAACATTCAGTACTTC. Its translation: CASSGRQTGPKNIQYF. The V gene is TRBV7-9, the J gene TRBJ2-4; 7 nucleotides agree with TRBD1. CDR1 SEHNR and CDR2 FQNEAQ come from the germline V gene (reference sequence). This CDR3 is built from 16 residues. J was trimmed by 2 bases and V by 5 bases; bases with no gene match: 9. Full variable domain (missing parts from reference TRBV7-9 and TRBJ2-4): DTGVSQNPRHKITKRGQNVTFRCDPISEHNRLYWYRQTLGQGPEFLTYFQNEAQLEKSRLLSDRFSAERPKGSFSTLEIQRTEQGDSAMYLCASSGRQTGPKNIQYFGAGTRLSVL.

The chain employs TRBV3-1 (or the pseudogene TRBV3-2) and TRBJ2-1; 9 bases align to TRBD1. CDR1 is LGHDT, CDR2 YNNKEL, per germline (reference sequence). The V segment lost 0 bases and the J segment 5 bases; nucleotides outside the gene matches: 2. CDR3 length: 15 amino acids. The CDR3 loop is CASSQEGTGNNEQFF. The CDR3 nucleotides read TGTGCCAGCAGCCAAGAAGGGACAGGGAACAATGAGCAGTTCTTC.

This sequence joins TRBV7-2 and TRBJ1-2; D is uncertain. The CDR3 totals 14 residues. Trimming removed 0 bases from V and 4 bases from J, with 9 bases in between. Per germline, CDR1 SGHTA and CDR2 FQGNSA. CDR3 sequence reads: CASSLAVSGYGYTF. The CDR3 nucleotides are TGTGCCAGCAGCTTAGCTGTCAGCGGCTATGGCTACACCTTC.

The chain recombines TRBV28 with TRBJ1-4; TRBD1 matches 7 bases. Trimming cost V 5 bases and J 1 base; bases outside gene matches: 1. The CDR3 length is 14 residues. Germline V lookup: CDR1 MDHEN, CDR2 SYDVKM. CDR3 amino acids: CASSDRETNEKLFF. The CDR3 DNA sequence: TGTGCCAGCAGTGACAGGGAAACTAATGAAAAACTGTTTTTT.

The chain is built from TRBV6-6 and TRBJ1-4; TRBD1 might be the D (6 bases). The CDR3 is 15 amino acids. The germline V gene has CDR1 MNHNY and CDR2 SVGAGI (reference sequence). Trimming took off 4 bases at V and 5 bases at J, with 14 bases between the two ends. The CDR3 sequence: CASSFVGQINEKLFF. In DNA form, the CDR3 reads TGTGCCAGCAGTTTTGTAGGACAGATAAATGAAAAACTGTTTTTT.

The rearrangement links TRBV5-6 to TRBJ2-3; TRBD1 aligns across 8 bases. This CDR3 comprises 14 residues. V shed 4 bases and J 8 bases; nucleotides not matched to a gene: 9. Looked up from germline, CDR1 is SGHDT and CDR2 is YYEEEE. In DNA form, the CDR3 reads TGTGCCAGCAGCACAGGACAGGGACTGGTTACGCAGTATTTT. It translates to CASSTGQGLVTQYF.

This clone was observed a single time. The junction shows a germline mismatch at one end, possibly a read error. This chain links TRBV11-2 with TRBJ2-1; perhaps TRBD2 as D (5 bases). Germline CDR1 is SGHAT and CDR2 is FQNNGV. The CDR3 contains 11 residues. The CDR3, as DNA: TGTGCCAGCAGTTTAGGGAGTGAGCAGTTCTTC. Translated, it gives CASSLGSEQFF.

This chain connects TRBV27 to TRBJ2-5; 12 positions agree with TRBD2. Germline V gene lookup returns CDR1 MNHEY and CDR2 SMNVEV (reference sequence). V lost 6 bases to trimming and J lost 2 bases; unmatched junction nucleotides: 22. There are 21 residues in the CDR3. CDR3 DNA: TGTGCCAGCAGCCTGTACTACCCCACTAGCGGGGGGCCTCTACTGCAAGAGACCCAGTACTTC. Protein sequence: CASSLYYPTSGGPLLQETQYF.

V is TRBV5-1 and J is TRBJ1-2; the match to TRBD1 covers 11 bases. Germline V gene data show CDR1 as SGHRS and CDR2 as YFSETQ. The CDR3 totals 14 residues. The trim removed 4 bases at V and 6 bases at J, leaving 5 bases unmatched. CDR3 coding DNA: TGCGCCAGCAGCCTTGGACAGGGGGCGAATGGCTACACCTTC. Its translation: CASSLGQGANGYTF.

The rearrangement links TRBV4-3 to TRBJ2-1, with TRBD2 matching 8 bases. J was trimmed by 7 bases and V by 4 bases; bases with no gene match: 12. CDR1 is LGHNA, CDR2 YSLEER, per germline. The CDR3 loop spans 16 amino acids. CDR3 region: CASSPSLAGDGNEQFF. The CDR3 DNA follows: TGCGCCAGCAGCCCCTCCCTAGCGGGTGATGGTAATGAGCAGTTCTTC.

The gene calls are TRBV28 and TRBJ1-2; the match to TRBD1 covers 10 bases. From germline, CDR1 is MDHEN and CDR2 SYDVKM. J lost 5 bases, V lost 5 bases, and 8 bases had no gene match. The CDR3 contains 15 residues. The CDR3 DNA sequence: TGTGCCAGCAGTCTGACAGGGGGCGAGTTTTATGGCTACACCTTC. Translated, it gives CASSLTGGEFYGYTF.

The chain couples TRBV6-4 to TRBJ2-1, with D perhaps TRBD2 (5 bases). V was clipped by 1 base and J by 4 bases, with 11 bases between them. CDR1 is MRHNA and CDR2 is SNTAGT in the germline V gene. CDR3 length equals 15 residues. The CDR3 sequence: CASSDWTSGYNEQFF. In DNA form, the CDR3 reads TGTGCCAGCAGTGACTGGACTTCGGGGTACAATGAGCAGTTCTTC.

This rearrangement joins TRBV6-2 or TRBV6-3 to TRBJ2-7; D call uncertain. The V gene lost 1 base and the J gene lost 7 bases, with 8 bases spanning the gap. Germline CDR1 and CDR2: MNHEY and SVGEGT. The CDR3 loop spans 12 amino acids. The DNA of the CDR3 is TGTGCCAGCAGTTACTTCGGGTGGGAGCAGTACTTC. Translation gives CASSYFGWEQYF.

The rearrangement links TRBV12-5 to TRBJ1-2; D is possibly TRBD1 (6 bases). The CDR3 runs to 23 residues. The V and J ends lost 1 base and 7 bases respectively, with 40 bases between them. CDR1 is LGHNT, CDR2 FRNRAP, per germline. The CDR3 sequence is CASGLDLGGLLQGDGGFSSGYTF. The CDR3 DNA reads TGTGCTAGTGGTTTGGATTTGGGAGGACTATTACAGGGAGATGGGGGGTTTAGCAGTGGCTACACCTTC.

The genes are TRBV7-9 and TRBJ2-4; no clear D gene. The CDR3 runs to 17 residues. In germline, CDR1 is SEHNR, CDR2 FQNEAQ (reference sequence). V lost 5 bases to trimming and J lost 2 bases, with 19 bases between them. The CDR3 loop is CASSPSLSWSTKNIQYF. DNA of the CDR3: TGTGCCAGCAGCCCATCGCTGTCCTGGAGTACCAAAAACATTCAGTACTTC.

The chain combines TRBV11-2 with TRBJ2-5; D might be TRBD1 (6 bases). Germline-derived CDR1 and CDR2 are SGHAT and FQNNGV. V was clipped by 5 bases and J by 1 base, with 11 bases between them. The CDR3 length is 14 residues. DNA for the CDR3: TGTGCCAGCAGCAACTGGGACACCCAAGAGACCCAGTACTTC. This gives the protein CASSNWDTQETQYF.

The chain links TRBV11-2 to TRBJ2-7; TRBD1 matches at 8 bases. V trimming: 2 bases; J trimming: 5 bases; junction bases outside the gene matches: 8. This CDR3 is built from 15 residues. Germline V gene lookup returns CDR1 SGHAT and CDR2 FQNNGV. The CDR3 spells CASSLRTGGPNEQYF. The CDR3 nucleotides are TGTGCCAGCAGCTTACGAACAGGGGGGCCGAACGAGCAGTACTTC.

The V call is TRBV3-1 (or the pseudogene TRBV3-2), the J call TRBJ1-1; 12 positions match TRBD1. Germline CDR1 is LGHDT and CDR2 is YNNKEL (reference sequence). With V trimmed by 4 bases and J by 10 bases, 10 bases remained unmatched. The CDR3 extends over 15 amino acids. This CDR3 is CASSRAGQGAGGAFF. CDR3 bases: TGTGCCAGCAGCCGGGCGGGACAGGGGGCTGGTGGAGCTTTCTTT.

The chain employs TRBV9 and TRBJ2-2; D is possibly TRBD2 (6 bases). The CDR3 runs to 14 residues. Germline V gene data show CDR1 as SGDLS and CDR2 as YYNGEE. V lost 7 bases, J lost 0 bases, and 10 bases lay in between. As DNA, the CDR3 is TGTGCCAGCGGAGGGATCCCGAACACCGGGGAGCTGTTTTTT. The encoded protein is CASGGIPNTGELFF.

This clone showed up just once. V gene TRBV7-2 combines with J gene TRBJ1-5; 8 positions match TRBD1. Germline CDR1 is SGHTA and CDR2 is FQGNSA. V lost 5 bases, J lost 7 bases, and 4 bases stayed unmatched. CDR3 size: 13 residues. CDR3 residues: CASSPDRVQPQHF. CDR3 coding DNA: TGTGCCAGCAGCCCGGACAGGGTCCAGCCCCAGCATTTT. The full variable domain, its missing parts supplied by reference TRBV7-2 and TRBJ1-5, is GAGVSQSPSNKVTEKGKDVELRCDPISGHTALYWYRQSLGQGLEFLIYFQGNSAPDKSGLPSDRFSAERTGGSVSTLTIQRTQQEDSAVYLCASSPDRVQPQHFGDGTRLSIL.